What follows describes a single T cell receptor (beta chain). What it recognizes is unknown. Trimming removed 4 bases at V and 1 base at J, with 12 bases between. Germline V lookup: CDR1 SGHDT, CDR2 YYEEEE. The CDR3 is 15 amino acids. Library preparation for TCR beta used quantitative 5'-RACE with molecular barcodes. From the 5' RACE reads, TCRdb called clonotypes with MiXCR, one entry per CDR3 protein. The sample contains approximately 220,000 distinct CDR3 sequences, 15% to 20% of which appear only once. These data come from a study of CD8 T cells in ankylosing spondylitis. The study, taken as a whole, reports: There were earlier reports of some motif variants in reactive arthritis synovial fluid and blood. In ankylosing spondylitis blood, a motif of roughly eight highly homologous TCR beta variants appeared characteristic.

This TCR was recovered from a male donor with ankylosing spondylitis. The specimen sequenced was blood, either unsorted or a sorted T cell fraction (not recorded which). The chain couples TRBV5-6 to TRBJ1-5; no definite D call. The CDR3 nucleotides are TGTGCCAGCAGCATTGGTTTACAGAGCAATCAGCCCCAGCATTTT. Its protein is CASSIGLQSNQPQHF.